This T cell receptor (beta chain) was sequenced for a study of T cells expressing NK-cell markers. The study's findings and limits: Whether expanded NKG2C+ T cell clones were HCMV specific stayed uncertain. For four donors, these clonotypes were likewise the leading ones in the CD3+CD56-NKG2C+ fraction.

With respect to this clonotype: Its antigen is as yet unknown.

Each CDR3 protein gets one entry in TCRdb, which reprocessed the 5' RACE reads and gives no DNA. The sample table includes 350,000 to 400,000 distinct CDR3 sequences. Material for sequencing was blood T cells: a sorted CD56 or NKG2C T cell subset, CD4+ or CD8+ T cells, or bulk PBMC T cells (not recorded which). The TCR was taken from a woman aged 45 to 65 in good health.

The CDR3 reads CASSLKGISPEAFF. V and J are TRBV5-1 and TRBJ1-1. Germline CDR1 and CDR2: SGHRS and YFSETQ. The CDR3 loop spans 14 amino acids.